The clone carrying this T cell receptor (beta chain) was seen ten or more times. Its antigen remains unidentified. These data belong to a study of post-analysis software for immune sequencing data. Study-level points and caveats: Relative to controls, patients had 4 or 5 TRBV segments at higher frequency, with TRBV5-6, TRBV5-1 and TRBV20-1 among these.

TCR beta cDNA libraries had unique molecular identifiers. TCRdb independently ran MiXCR on the PCR reads; one entry per CDR3 protein. This sample carries roughly 430,000 distinct CDR3 sequences, more than 30% of them seen once, and the ten largest clones take around 8%. From germline, CDR1 is DFQATT and CDR2 SNEGSKA (reference sequence). The CDR3 consists of 13 residues. V dropped 2 bases and J dropped 7; count of bases not matched to a gene: 0. The receptor comes from a girl aged 2-9 years with multiple sclerosis. Specimen: blood. This chain links TRBV20-1 with TRBJ2-4, with 12 bases fitting TRBD2. Written as DNA, the CDR3 is TGCAGTGCTAGACTAGCGGGGGGGAACATTCAGTACTTC. Its protein is CSARLAGGNIQYF.